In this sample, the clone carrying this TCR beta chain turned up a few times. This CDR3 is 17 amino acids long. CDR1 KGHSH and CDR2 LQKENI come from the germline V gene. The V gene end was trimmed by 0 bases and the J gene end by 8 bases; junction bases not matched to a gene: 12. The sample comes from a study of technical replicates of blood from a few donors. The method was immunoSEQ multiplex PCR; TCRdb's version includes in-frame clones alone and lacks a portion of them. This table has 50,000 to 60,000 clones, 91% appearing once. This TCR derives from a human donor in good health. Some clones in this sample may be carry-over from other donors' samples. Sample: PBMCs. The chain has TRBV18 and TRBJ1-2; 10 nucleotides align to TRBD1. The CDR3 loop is CASSPPISTGGGIGYTF. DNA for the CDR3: TGTGCCAGCTCACCACCTATATCGACAGGGGGCGGAATCGGCTACACCTTC.